This entry lists 30 T cell receptor beta chains sequenced from one sample in a study of shared clonotypes between healthy human individuals. Sequencing used immunoSEQ multiplex PCR; TCRdb keeps in-frame clones, though not all of them. The sample records 95,000 to 120,000 clones, around 68% being singletons. The sequencing sample was made of memory CD8+ T cells sorted from blood. Subset reported: CD45RO+ cells pooled with CCR7-negative TemRA cells. The receptors come from a woman in her thirties in good health.

The chain recombines TRBV25-1 with TRBJ2-3; 12 positions match TRBD2. The CDR3 has 17 amino acids. J was trimmed by 3 bases and V by 6 bases; bases with no gene match: 10. Germline values: CDR1 MGHDK, CDR2 SYGVNS. Written as DNA, the CDR3 is TGTGCCAGCAGACCTACTGCTCTAGCGGGAGGGACAGATACGCAGTATTTT. It is translated as CASRPTALAGGTDTQYF.

In regard to this clone: This likely reflects a read error, since a far larger clone is one base away. CDR3 coding DNA: TGTGCCAGCAGTGGACACTCTGGGGCCAACGTCCTGACTTTC. As protein: CASSGHSGANVLTF. The chain combines TRBV6-4 with TRBJ2-6; D not resolved. CDR1 is MRHNA, CDR2 SNTAGT, per germline. V dropped 4 bases and J dropped 0 bases, with 4 bases sitting between them. The CDR3 length is 14 residues.

This chain joins TRBV27 and TRBJ2-3; D tentatively reads TRBD1 or TRBD2 (6 bases each). V was cut by 2 bases and J by 2 bases, with 14 bases left in between. Germline V gene data show CDR1 as MNHEY and CDR2 as SMNVEV (reference sequence). The CDR3 runs 16 residues. In DNA form, the CDR3 reads TGTGCCAGCAGTTTAGGGGGGCGCGGGAACACAGATACGCAGTATTTT. Amino acid sequence: CASSLGGRGNTDTQYF.

The chain is built from TRBV7-9 and TRBJ2-4; perhaps TRBD2 as D (5 bases). This CDR3 contains 16 residues. The germline V gene encodes CDR1 SEHNR and CDR2 FQNEAQ (reference sequence). The V end was cut by 5 bases, the J end by 5 bases, with 19 bases between. The CDR3: CASSRAGVVLENIQYF. As DNA, the CDR3 is TGTGCCAGCAGCCGAGCCGGGGTGGTCCTCGAAAACATTCAGTACTTC.

This sequence joins TRBV27 and TRBJ2-7; D possibly matches TRBD1 or TRBD2 (6 bases each). The V end was cut by 6 bases, the J end by 7 bases, with 19 bases between. The germline V gene has CDR1 MNHEY and CDR2 SMNVEV (reference sequence). The CDR3 is made up of 14 amino acids. CDR3 residues: CASSIHTGAWEQYF. In DNA, the CDR3 is TGTGCCAGCAGCATTCACACGGGGGCGTGGGAGCAGTACTTC.

The chain has TRBV6-1 and TRBJ2-5; tentatively, D is TRBD1 (6 bases). CDR1 MNHNS and CDR2 SASEGT come from the germline V gene. This CDR3 contains 14 residues. The V and J ends lost 4 bases and 1 base respectively, with 10 bases between them. The CDR3 bases are TGTGCCAGCAGTGCAGGGGTACTCCAAGAGACCCAGTACTTC. This encodes CASSAGVLQETQYF.

This clone was counted a single time. This sequence joins TRBV5-1 and TRBJ1-4, with TRBD1 identical over 10 bases. CDR1 SGHRS and CDR2 YFSETQ come from the germline V gene. The ends lost 2 bases at V and 6 bases at J; junction bases unmatched: 1. CDR3 length: 14 amino acids. The CDR3 here is CASSFGTGDEKLFF. In nucleotides, the CDR3 is TGCGCCAGCAGCTTCGGGACAGGGGATGAAAAACTGTTTTTT.

The chain employs TRBV5-1 and TRBJ2-5; a weak D match, TRBD2 (5 bases). The J call is in doubt because the DNA end fits TRBJ2-7 better. Germline V gene lookup returns CDR1 SGHRS and CDR2 YFSETQ. The CDR3 consists of 15 residues. As DNA, the CDR3 is TGCGCCAGCAGCTTGGTTCGCCTAGCCGGCGGCGAGCAGTACTTC. This encodes CASSLVRLAGGEQYF.

The chain joins TRBV21-1 to TRBJ2-1; the D call of TRBD2 is as the table states it, not checked on the DNA. TRBV21-1 is annotated as a pseudogene. This CDR3 spans 13 amino acids. CDR3 nucleotide sequence: TGTGCCAACGGGACTAGCGGAAGCAATGAGCAGTTCTTC. This sequence encodes CANGTSGSNEQFF.

The gene calls are TRBV6-1 and TRBJ1-5; TRBD1 matches 10 bases. The CDR3 contains 13 residues. V lost 8 bases, J lost 6 bases, and 4 bases stayed unmatched. Germline assignment: CDR1 MNHNS and CDR2 SASEGT. CDR3 loop: CASGTGEAQPQHF. The CDR3 region has the DNA TGTGCCAGCGGGACAGGGGAGGCTCAGCCCCAGCATTTT.

The chain joins TRBV2 to TRBJ2-3, with 9 bases aligning to TRBD2. The V gene end was trimmed by 7 bases and the J gene end by 2 bases; junction bases not matched to a gene: 4. The CDR3 runs 14 residues. Germline values: CDR1 SNHLY, CDR2 FYNNEI. CDR3 sequence reads: CASIGLATTDTQYF. CDR3 nucleotides: TGTGCCAGCATAGGACTAGCGACCACAGATACGCAGTATTTT.

J is TRBJ1-2 and V is TRBV6-1; tentative D call: TRBD1 (5 bases). The V gene lost 3 bases and the J gene lost 3 bases, with 26 bases spanning the gap. The CDR3 extends over 19 amino acids. In germline, CDR1 is MNHNS, CDR2 SASEGT. CDR3 DNA: TGTGCCAGCAGTGACCCGACCCGGGGGAGGCAGGTTCCGGACTATGGCTACACCTTC. Protein product: CASSDPTRGRQVPDYGYTF.

This clone occurred many times. The chain is built from TRBV27 and TRBJ2-1; D not resolved. Per germline, CDR1 MNHEY and CDR2 SMNVEV (reference sequence). The CDR3 is 15 amino acids. Trimming took off 6 bases at V and 0 bases at J, with 12 bases between the two ends. The CDR3 DNA reads as TGTGCCAGCAGGTTGGGCTTCAGCTCCTACAATGAGCAGTTCTTC. It encodes CASRLGFSSYNEQFF.

Only a few counts were recorded for this clone. The genes are TRBV7-8 and TRBJ2-7; no reliable D call. V was cut by 5 bases and J by 0 bases, with 8 bases left in between. CDR3 size: 13 residues. Germline values: CDR1 SGHVS, CDR2 FQNEAQ. CDR3 protein: CASSVGYSYEQYF. The CDR3 DNA sequence: TGTGCCAGCAGCGTTGGATACTCCTACGAGCAGTACTTC.

The genes are TRBV27 and TRBJ1-2; a possible D gene is TRBD1 (5 bases). Germline V gives CDR1 MNHEY, CDR2 SMNVEV (reference sequence). The CDR3 runs 15 residues. V lost 7 bases and J lost 4, with 19 bases in between. The CDR3 protein is CASTPSGRGTYGYTF. The CDR3 DNA follows: TGTGCCAGCACCCCCTCGGGCCGGGGCACCTATGGCTACACCTTC.

This clone occurred a few times. The chain joins TRBV6-5 to TRBJ2-5; 9 nucleotides line up with TRBD1. The J call may be wrong; the DNA end is better matched by TRBJ2-7. This CDR3 contains 15 residues. Germline loops: CDR1 MNHEY, CDR2 SVGAGI. The DNA for the CDR3 is TGTGCCAGCAGTTACTCGACAGGGGGTCCTTACGAGCAGTACTTC. Translating it yields CASSYSTGGPYEQYF.

The chain is built from TRBV28 and TRBJ1-1; no reliable D call. Looked up from germline, CDR1 is MDHEN and CDR2 is SYDVKM. This CDR3 has 11 amino acids. V lost 3 bases and J lost 8, with 7 bases in between. The CDR3 sequence: CASSFNREAFF. The CDR3 DNA follows: TGTGCCAGCAGTTTCAACAGAGAAGCTTTCTTT.

This clone was picked up a small number of times. The V and J genes are TRBV5-6 and TRBJ2-7; 7 bases match TRBD1. V shed 3 bases and J 0 bases; nucleotides not matched to a gene: 12. The CDR3 contains 17 residues. Germline V gene sequence: CDR1 SGHDT, CDR2 YYEEEE. CDR3 coding DNA: TGTGCCAGCAGCTCCGGGACAGCTCCTTCCCCCTCCTACGAGCAGTACTTC. It specifies CASSSGTAPSPSYEQYF.

This chain uses TRBV19 with TRBJ2-5; D tentatively reads TRBD1 or TRBD2 (5 bases each). V was shortened by 5 bases and J by 5 bases, with 18 bases between the two germline ends. CDR1 and CDR2 (germline): LNHDA, SQIVND (reference sequence). This CDR3 has 15 residues. CDR3 nucleotide sequence: TGTGCCAGTAGTCCGGGACGCTCGGAGGTGGAGACCCAGTACTTC. It translates to CASSPGRSEVETQYF.

This clone was counted a single time. V and J are TRBV9 and TRBJ2-5; 10 nucleotides line up with TRBD2. Germline CDR1 SGDLS, CDR2 YYNGEE. V lost 4 bases and J lost 5; bases outside the gene matches: 11. The CDR3 sequence is 16 residues long. The CDR3 reads CASSSGLAAQVETQYF. The CDR3, as DNA: TGTGCCAGCAGCTCCGGACTAGCGGCCCAAGTGGAGACCCAGTACTTC.

The chain links TRBV11-2 to TRBJ1-5; D is uncertain. The CDR3 runs to 15 residues. Germline V gives CDR1 SGHAT, CDR2 FQNNGV. Trimming removed 2 bases at V and 2 bases at J, with 10 bases between. CDR3 nucleotide sequence: TGTGCCAGCAGCTTAACGACTTTCGGCAATCAGCCCCAGCATTTT. Translated, it gives CASSLTTFGNQPQHF.

The rearrangement joins TRBV28 to TRBJ2-7; D remains unclear. Looked up from germline, CDR1 is MDHEN and CDR2 is SYDVKM. Trimming took off 3 bases at V and 3 bases at J, with 6 bases between the two ends. The CDR3 runs 12 residues. The CDR3, as DNA: TGTGCCAGCAGTTTGTACATCTACGAGCAGTACTTC. Encoded protein: CASSLYIYEQYF. Based on the CDR3 plus reference TRBV28 and TRBJ2-7, the full variable domain is DVKVTQSSRYLVKRTGEKVFLECVQDMDHENMFWYRQDPGLGLRLIYFSYDVKMKEKGDIPEGYSVSREKKERFSLILESASTNQTSMYLCASSLYIYEQYFGPGTRLTVT.

The chain is built from TRBV19 and TRBJ2-7, with 7 bases aligning to TRBD2. From germline, CDR1 is LNHDA and CDR2 SQIVND (reference sequence). Unmatched junction bases numbered 7, after V lost 3 bases and J lost 5 bases. This CDR3 has 14 amino acids. The CDR3 DNA reads TGTGCCAGTAGTATCGTGGCGGGAGCTAACGAGCAGTACTTC. Amino acids: CASSIVAGANEQYF.

The DNA for the CDR3 is TGTGCCATCAGAACCCCGGAAGGCTATGGCTACACCTTC. Its protein is CAIRTPEGYGYTF. The chain employs TRBV10-3 and TRBJ1-2; D remains unclear. Trimming cost V 6 bases and J 4 bases, with 12 bases left between them. The CDR3 loop spans 13 amino acids. Germline V gene sequence: CDR1 ENHRY, CDR2 SYGVKD.

The chain couples TRBV2 to TRBJ1-1; 8 bases align to TRBD1. The ends lost 6 bases at V and 5 bases at J; junction bases unmatched: 17. Germline CDR1 reads SNHLY; CDR2 reads FYNNEI. The CDR3 length is 17 residues. The CDR3 DNA reads as TGTGCCAGCAGCGATCCCGGACAGGGCCCCGTGGGGACTGAAGCTTTCTTT. It yields the protein CASSDPGQGPVGTEAFF.

A note on this clone: The same CDR3 also results from other DNA sequences found in this sample. The V and J genes are TRBV7-9 and TRBJ2-3, with TRBD2 matching 11 bases. The germline CDR1 and CDR2 sequences are SEHNR and FQNEAQ (reference sequence). J lost 5 bases, V lost 4 bases, and 5 bases had no gene match. The CDR3 is 15 amino acids. The CDR3 reads CASSSPLAGGDTQYF. The CDR3 DNA reads as TGTGCCAGCAGCTCTCCCCTAGCGGGAGGAGATACGCAGTATTTT.

V and J are TRBV11-2 and TRBJ2-7; 7 bases line up with TRBD2. Trimming cost V 5 bases and J 0 bases; bases outside gene matches: 10. Germline V gives CDR1 SGHAT, CDR2 FQNNGV. The CDR3 has 16 amino acids. This chain's CDR3 is CASSPWGGIGSYEQYF. The CDR3 DNA follows: TGTGCCAGCAGCCCATGGGGGGGAATCGGCTCCTACGAGCAGTACTTC.

This chain uses TRBV27 with TRBJ1-5; D unresolved. The length of the CDR3 is 16 residues. V lost 5 bases, J lost 2 bases, and 16 bases lay in between. The germline CDR1 and CDR2 sequences are MNHEY and SMNVEV (reference sequence). CDR3 bases: TGTGCCAGCAGTCCCTGGGCCCATTGTGGCAATCAGCCCCAGCATTTT. It translates to CASSPWAHCGNQPQHF.

The chain links TRBV13 to TRBJ1-4; D call uncertain. The CDR3 extends over 13 amino acids. Germline CDR1 and CDR2: PRHDT and FYEKMQ (reference sequence). Trimming left V 5 bases short and J 3 bases short, with 7 bases between. This CDR3 is CASSADSNEKLFF. For the CDR3, the DNA is TGTGCCAGCAGCGCGGACTCTAATGAAAAACTGTTTTTT.

This chain joins TRBV28 and TRBJ2-1; no firm D call. V was cut by 0 bases and J by 9 bases, with 9 bases left in between. In germline, CDR1 is MDHEN, CDR2 SYDVKM. The CDR3 is made up of 13 amino acids. CDR3: CASSLCLGCEQFF. In nucleotides, the CDR3 is TGTGCCAGCAGTTTATGCCTAGGGTGTGAGCAGTTCTTC.